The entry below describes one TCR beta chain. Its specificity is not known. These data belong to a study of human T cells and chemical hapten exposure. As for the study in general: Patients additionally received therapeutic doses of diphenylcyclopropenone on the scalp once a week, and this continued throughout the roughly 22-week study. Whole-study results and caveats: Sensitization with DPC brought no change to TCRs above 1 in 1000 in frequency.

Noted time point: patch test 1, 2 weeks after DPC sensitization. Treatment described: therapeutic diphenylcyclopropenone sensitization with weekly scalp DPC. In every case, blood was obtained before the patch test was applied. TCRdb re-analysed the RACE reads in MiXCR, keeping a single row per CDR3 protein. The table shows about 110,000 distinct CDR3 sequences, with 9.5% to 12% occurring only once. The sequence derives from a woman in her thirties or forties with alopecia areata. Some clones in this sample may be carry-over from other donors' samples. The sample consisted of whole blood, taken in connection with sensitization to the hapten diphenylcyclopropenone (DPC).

CDR3 in DNA: TGTGCCAGCAGTTTTGGACAGGGGCCTGACATTCAGTACTTC. Amino acid sequence: CASSFGQGPDIQYF. The J gene is TRBJ2-4, the V gene TRBV12-3 or TRBV12-4; TRBD1 matches at 9 bases. This CDR3 contains 14 residues. V trimming: 3 bases; J trimming: 8 bases; junction bases outside the gene matches: 5.